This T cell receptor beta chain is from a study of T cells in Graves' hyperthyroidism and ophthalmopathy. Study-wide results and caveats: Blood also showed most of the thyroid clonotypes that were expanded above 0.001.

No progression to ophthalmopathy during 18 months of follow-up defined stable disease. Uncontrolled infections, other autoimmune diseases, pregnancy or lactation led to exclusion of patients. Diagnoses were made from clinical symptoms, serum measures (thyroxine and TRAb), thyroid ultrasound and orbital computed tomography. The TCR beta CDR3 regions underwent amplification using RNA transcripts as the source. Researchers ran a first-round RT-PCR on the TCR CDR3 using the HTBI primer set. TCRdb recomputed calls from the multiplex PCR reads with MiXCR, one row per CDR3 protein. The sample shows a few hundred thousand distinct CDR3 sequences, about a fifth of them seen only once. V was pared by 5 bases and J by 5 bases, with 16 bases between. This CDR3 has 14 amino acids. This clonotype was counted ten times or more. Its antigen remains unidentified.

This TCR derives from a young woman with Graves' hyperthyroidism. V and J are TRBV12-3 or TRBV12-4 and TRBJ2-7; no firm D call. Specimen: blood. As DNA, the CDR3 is TGTGCCAGCAGTCCCACCCCCCTAAAGGACGAGCAGTACTTC. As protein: CASSPTPLKDEQYF.